The present entry profiles one T cell receptor (beta chain) with its context. Amplification targeted TCR beta CDR3 regions from RNA transcripts. Using the HTBI primer set, a first-round RT-PCR was run on the TCR CDR3. TCRdb called the multiplex PCR reads again in MiXCR, with one record for every CDR3 protein. Found here are some 600,000 distinct CDR3 sequences, about 45% of them singletons; the top ten hold about 8.2%. The germline CDR1 and CDR2 sequences are LNHDA and SQIVND (reference sequence). The CDR3 sequence is 16 residues long. The junction had 3 bases not matched to a gene; V was cut back by 1 base and J by 3 bases. This entry comes from a study of T cells in Graves' hyperthyroidism and ophthalmopathy.

The specimen sequenced was peripheral blood or thyroid tissue (not recorded which). The chain links TRBV19 to TRBJ1-2; 12 nucleotides line up with TRBD1. The sequence was obtained from a woman between 18 and 30 years old with Graves' hyperthyroidism. Here the CDR3 reads CASSIGGTGGDYGYTF. CDR3 nucleotide sequence: TGTGCCAGTAGTATAGGCGGGACAGGGGGCGACTATGGCTACACCTTC. Full variable domain (outside the CDR3, taken from reference TRBV19 and TRBJ1-2): DGGITQSPKYLFRKEGQNVTLSCEQNLNHDAMYWYRQDPGQGLRLIYYSQIVNDFQKGDIAEGYSVSREKKESFPLTVTSAQKNPTAFYLCASSIGGTGGDYGYTFGSGTRLTVV.